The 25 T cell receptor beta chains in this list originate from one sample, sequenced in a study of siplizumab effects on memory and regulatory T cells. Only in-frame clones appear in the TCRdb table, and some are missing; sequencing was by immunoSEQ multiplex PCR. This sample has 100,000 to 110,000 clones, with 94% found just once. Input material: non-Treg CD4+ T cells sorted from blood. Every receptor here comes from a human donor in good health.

The CDR3 loop is CASSFTQGRGPYNEQFF. CDR3 DNA: TGTGCCAGCAGCTTCACTCAAGGCAGGGGCCCCTACAATGAGCAGTTCTTC. The V and J genes are TRBV11-2 and TRBJ2-1; D may be TRBD1 (6 bases). The germline V gene has CDR1 SGHAT and CDR2 FQNNGV. The length of the CDR3 is 17 residues. Trimming removed 3 bases at V and 2 bases at J, with 17 bases between.

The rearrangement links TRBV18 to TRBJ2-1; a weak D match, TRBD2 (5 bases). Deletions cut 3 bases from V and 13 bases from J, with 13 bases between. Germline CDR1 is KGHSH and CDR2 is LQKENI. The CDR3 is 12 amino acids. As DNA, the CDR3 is TGTGCCAGCTCACCTCCCGTGGAGGAACAGTTCTTC. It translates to CASSPPVEEQFF.

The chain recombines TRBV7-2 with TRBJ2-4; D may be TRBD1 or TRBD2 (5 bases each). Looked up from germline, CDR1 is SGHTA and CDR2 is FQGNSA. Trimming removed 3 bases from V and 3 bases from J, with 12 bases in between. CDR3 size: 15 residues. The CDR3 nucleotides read TGTGCCAGCAGCTTGCAAGGGACCGTCAAAAACATTCAGTACTTC. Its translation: CASSLQGTVKNIQYF.

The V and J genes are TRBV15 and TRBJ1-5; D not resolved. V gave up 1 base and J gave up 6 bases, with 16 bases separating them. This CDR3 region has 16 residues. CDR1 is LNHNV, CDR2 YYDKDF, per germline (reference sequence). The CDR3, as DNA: TGTGCCACCAGCAGAGGGGGAAAGGCTCGAGGTCAGCCCCAGCATTTT. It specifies CATSRGGKARGQPQHF.

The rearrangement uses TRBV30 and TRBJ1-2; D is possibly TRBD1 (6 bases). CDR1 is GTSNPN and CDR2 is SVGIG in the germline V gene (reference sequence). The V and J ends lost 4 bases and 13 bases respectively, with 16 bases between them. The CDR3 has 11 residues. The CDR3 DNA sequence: TGTGCCTGGAACCTGCCAGGGGAGGCCACCTTC. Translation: CAWNLPGEATF.

The chain's CDR3 is CASSLATSPTEQFF. CDR3 coding DNA: TGTGCCAGCAGCTTAGCGACCTCCCCTACGGAGCAGTTCTTC. V is TRBV7-2 and J is TRBJ2-1; no definite D call. Trimming left V 0 bases short and J 10 bases short, with 13 bases between. CDR3 length: 14 amino acids. Per the germline V gene, CDR1 is SGHTA and CDR2 is FQGNSA.

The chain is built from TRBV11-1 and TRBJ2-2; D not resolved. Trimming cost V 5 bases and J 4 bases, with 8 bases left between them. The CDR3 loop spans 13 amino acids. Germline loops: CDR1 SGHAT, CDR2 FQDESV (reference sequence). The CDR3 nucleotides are TGTGCCAGCAGCACCGGCTTCACCGGGGAGCTGTTTTTT. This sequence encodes CASSTGFTGELFF. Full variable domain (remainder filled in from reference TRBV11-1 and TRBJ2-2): EAEVAQSPRYKITEKSQAVAFWCDPISGHATLYWYRQILGQGPELLVQFQDESVVDDSQLPKDRFSAERLKGVDSTLKIQPAELGDSAMYLCASSTGFTGELFFGEGSRLTVL.

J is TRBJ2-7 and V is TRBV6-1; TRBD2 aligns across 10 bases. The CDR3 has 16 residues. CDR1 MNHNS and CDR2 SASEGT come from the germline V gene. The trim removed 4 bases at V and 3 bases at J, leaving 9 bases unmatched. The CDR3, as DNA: TGTGCCAGCAGTGGGACCTTACTAGCGGGACACTACGAGCAGTACTTC. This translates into CASSGTLLAGHYEQYF.

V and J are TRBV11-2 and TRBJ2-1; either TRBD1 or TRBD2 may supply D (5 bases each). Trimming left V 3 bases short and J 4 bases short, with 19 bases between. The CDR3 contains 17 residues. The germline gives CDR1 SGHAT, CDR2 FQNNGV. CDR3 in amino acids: CASSFLGTPNTYNEQFF. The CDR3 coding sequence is TGTGCCAGCAGCTTCCTCGGGACCCCGAACACTTACAATGAGCAGTTCTTC.

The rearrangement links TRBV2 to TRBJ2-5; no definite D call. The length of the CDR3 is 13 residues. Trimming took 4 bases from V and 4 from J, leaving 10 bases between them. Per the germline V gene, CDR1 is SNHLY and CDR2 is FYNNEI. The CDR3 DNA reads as TGTGCCAGCAGTGCGGGTCTAATAGAGACCCAGTACTTC. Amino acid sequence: CASSAGLIETQYF.

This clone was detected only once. CDR3 bases: TGTGCCAGTAGTCCCCCCGGACAGGGAAGCACTGAAGCTTTCTTT. It codes for CASSPPGQGSTEAFF. J is TRBJ1-1 and V is TRBV19; 8 bases align to TRBD1. Germline CDR1 and CDR2: LNHDA and SQIVND (reference sequence). CDR3 length equals 15 residues. The trim removed 5 bases at V and 4 bases at J, leaving 9 bases unmatched.

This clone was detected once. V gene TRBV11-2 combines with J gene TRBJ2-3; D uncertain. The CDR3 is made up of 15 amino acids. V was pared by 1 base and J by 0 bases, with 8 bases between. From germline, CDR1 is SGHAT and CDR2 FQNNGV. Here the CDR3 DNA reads TGTGCCAGCAGCTTAGGAAGTCTTAGCACAGATACGCAGTATTTT. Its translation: CASSLGSLSTDTQYF.

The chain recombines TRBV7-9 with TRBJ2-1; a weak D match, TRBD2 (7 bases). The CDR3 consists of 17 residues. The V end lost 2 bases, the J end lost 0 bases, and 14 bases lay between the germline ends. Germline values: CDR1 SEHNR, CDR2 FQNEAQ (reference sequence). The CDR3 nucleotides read TGTGCCAGCAGCTTAAGGGGGGGGGACACCTCCTACAATGAGCAGTTCTTC. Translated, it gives CASSLRGGDTSYNEQFF.

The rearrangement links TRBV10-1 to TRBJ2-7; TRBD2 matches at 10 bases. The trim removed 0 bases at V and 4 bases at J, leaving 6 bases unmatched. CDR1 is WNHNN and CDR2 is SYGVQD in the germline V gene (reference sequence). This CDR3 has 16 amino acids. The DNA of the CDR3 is TGCGCCAGCAGTGAGTCAGCGACTAGCGGGTCGTACGAGCAGTACTTC. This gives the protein CASSESATSGSYEQYF.

CDR3 coding DNA: TGTGCCAGTAAAGAGACATGGAGGTTGTTTAGTGAGCAGTTCTTC. The encoded protein is CASKETWRLFSEQFF. The chain carries TRBV19 and TRBJ2-1; a weak D match, TRBD2 (5 bases). V was clipped by 7 bases and J by 9 bases, with 22 bases between them. This CDR3 region has 15 residues. Germline V CDR1 and CDR2: LNHDA, SQIVND (reference sequence).

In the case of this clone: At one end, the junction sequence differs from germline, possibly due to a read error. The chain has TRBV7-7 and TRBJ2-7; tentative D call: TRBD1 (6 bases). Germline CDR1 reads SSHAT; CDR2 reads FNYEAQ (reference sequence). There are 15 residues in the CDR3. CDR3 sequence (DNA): TGTGCTAGCAGCTTTCGGTTGGACAGTACCTACGAGCAGTACTTC. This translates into CASSFRLDSTYEQYF. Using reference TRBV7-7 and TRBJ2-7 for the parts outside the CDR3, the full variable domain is GAGVSQSPRYKVTKRGQDVTLRCDPISSHATLYWYQQALGQGPEFLTYFNYEAQPDKSGLPSDRFSAERPEGSISTLTIQRTEQRDSAMYRCASSFRLDSTYEQYFGPGTRLTVT.

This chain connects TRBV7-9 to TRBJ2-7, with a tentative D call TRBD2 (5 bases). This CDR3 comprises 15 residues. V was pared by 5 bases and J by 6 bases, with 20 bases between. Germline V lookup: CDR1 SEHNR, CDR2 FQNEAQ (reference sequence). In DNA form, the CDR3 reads TGTGCCAGCAGCCCGGGGAACGGTCCCCATTCCGAGCAGTACTTC. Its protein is CASSPGNGPHSEQYF.

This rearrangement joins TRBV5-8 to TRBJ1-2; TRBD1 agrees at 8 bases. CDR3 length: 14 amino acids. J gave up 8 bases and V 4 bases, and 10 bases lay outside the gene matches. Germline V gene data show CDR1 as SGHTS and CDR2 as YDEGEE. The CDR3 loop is CASSPRDRHRGYTF. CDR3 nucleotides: TGTGCCAGCAGCCCCCGGGACAGGCATAGAGGCTACACCTTC.

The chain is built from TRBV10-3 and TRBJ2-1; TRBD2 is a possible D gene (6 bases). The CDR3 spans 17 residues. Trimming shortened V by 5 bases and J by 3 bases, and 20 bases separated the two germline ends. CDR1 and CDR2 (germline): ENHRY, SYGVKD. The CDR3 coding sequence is TGTGCCATCAGTAAGAAGCCCGGGACTGACATCTACAATGAGCAGTTCTTC. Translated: CAISKKPGTDIYNEQFF.

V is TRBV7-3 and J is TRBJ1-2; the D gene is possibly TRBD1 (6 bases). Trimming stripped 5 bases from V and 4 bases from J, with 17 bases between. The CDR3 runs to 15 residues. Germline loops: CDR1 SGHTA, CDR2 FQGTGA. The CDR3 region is CASSPDPGGGYGYTF. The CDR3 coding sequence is TGTGCCAGCAGCCCGGATCCCGGGGGCGGCTATGGCTACACCTTC.

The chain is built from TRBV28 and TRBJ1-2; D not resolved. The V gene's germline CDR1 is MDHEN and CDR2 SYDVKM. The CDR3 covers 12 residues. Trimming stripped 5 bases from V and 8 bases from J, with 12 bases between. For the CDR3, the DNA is TGTGCCAGCAGTCAAAGGATCCCCGGCTACACCTTC. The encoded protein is CASSQRIPGYTF.

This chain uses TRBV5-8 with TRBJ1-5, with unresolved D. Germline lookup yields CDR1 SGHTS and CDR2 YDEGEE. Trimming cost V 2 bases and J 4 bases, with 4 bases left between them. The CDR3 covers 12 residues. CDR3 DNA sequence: TGTGCCAGCAGCTTATTTAATCAGCCCCAGCATTTT. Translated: CASSLFNQPQHF.

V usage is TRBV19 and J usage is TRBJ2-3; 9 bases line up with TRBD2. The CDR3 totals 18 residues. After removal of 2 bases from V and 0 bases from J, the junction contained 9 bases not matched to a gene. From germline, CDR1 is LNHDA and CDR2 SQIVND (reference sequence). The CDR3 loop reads CASSILAGRPQSTDTQYF. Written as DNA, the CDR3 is TGTGCCAGTAGTATACTAGCGGGACGTCCCCAGAGCACAGATACGCAGTATTTT.

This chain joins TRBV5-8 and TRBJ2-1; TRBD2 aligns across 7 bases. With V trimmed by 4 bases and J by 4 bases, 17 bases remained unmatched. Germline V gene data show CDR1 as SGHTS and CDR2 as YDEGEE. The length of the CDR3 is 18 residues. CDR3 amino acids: CASSLRRRGKPGYNEQFF. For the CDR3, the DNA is TGTGCCAGCAGCCTGAGAAGGCGGGGGAAACCAGGTTACAATGAGCAGTTCTTC.

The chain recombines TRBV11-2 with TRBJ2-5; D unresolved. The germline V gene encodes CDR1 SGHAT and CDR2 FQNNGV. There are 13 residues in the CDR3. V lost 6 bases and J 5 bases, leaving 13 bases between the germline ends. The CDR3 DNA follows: TGTGCCAGCAGACCGAATTCCCGGGAGACCCAGTACTTC. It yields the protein CASRPNSRETQYF. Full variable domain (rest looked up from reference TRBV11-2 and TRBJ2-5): EAGVAQSPRYKIIEKRQSVAFWCNPISGHATLYWYQQILGQGPKLLIQFQNNGVVDDSQLPKDRFSAERLKGVDSTLKIQPAKLEDSAVYLCASRPNSRETQYFGPGTRLLVL.